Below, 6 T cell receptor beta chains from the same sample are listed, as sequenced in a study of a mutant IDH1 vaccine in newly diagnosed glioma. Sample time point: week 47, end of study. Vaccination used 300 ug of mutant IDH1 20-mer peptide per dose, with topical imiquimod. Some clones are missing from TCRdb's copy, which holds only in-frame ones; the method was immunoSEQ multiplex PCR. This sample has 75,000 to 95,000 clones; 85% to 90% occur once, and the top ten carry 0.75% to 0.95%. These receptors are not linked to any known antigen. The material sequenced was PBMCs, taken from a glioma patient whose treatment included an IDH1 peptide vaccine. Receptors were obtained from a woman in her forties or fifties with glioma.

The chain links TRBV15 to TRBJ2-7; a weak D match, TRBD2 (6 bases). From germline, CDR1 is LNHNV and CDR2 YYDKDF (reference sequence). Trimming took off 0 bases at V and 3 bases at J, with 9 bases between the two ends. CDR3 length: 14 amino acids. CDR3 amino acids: CATSRDRRDYEQYF. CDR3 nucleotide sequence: TGTGCCACCAGCAGAGATCGGCGGGACTACGAGCAGTACTTC. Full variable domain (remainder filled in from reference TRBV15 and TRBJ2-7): DAMVIQNPRYQVTQFGKPVTLSCSQTLNHNVMYWYQQKSSQAPKLLFHYYDKDFNNEADTPDNFQSRRPNTSFCFLDIRSPGLGDTAMYLCATSRDRRDYEQYFGPGTRLTVT.

The CDR3 loop is CASSPAAEGDYEQYF. In DNA, the CDR3 is TGTGCCAGCAGTCCCGCGGCGGAGGGAGACTACGAGCAGTACTTC. V is TRBV28 and J is TRBJ2-7, with D perhaps matching TRBD2 (6 bases). The CDR3 loop spans 15 amino acids. CDR1 is MDHEN, CDR2 SYDVKM, per germline. V dropped 5 bases and J dropped 3 bases, with 17 bases sitting between them. The complete variable domain, with remaining parts taken from reference TRBV28 and TRBJ2-7, reads DVKVTQSSRYLVKRTGEKVFLECVQDMDHENMFWYRQDPGLGLRLIYFSYDVKMKEKGDIPEGYSVSREKKERFSLILESASTNQTSMYLCASSPAAEGDYEQYFGPGTRLTVT.

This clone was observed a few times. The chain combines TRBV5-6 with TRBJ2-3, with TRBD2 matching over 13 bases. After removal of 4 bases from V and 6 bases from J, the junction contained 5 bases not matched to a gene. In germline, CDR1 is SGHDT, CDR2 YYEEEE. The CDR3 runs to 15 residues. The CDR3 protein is CASSPGTSGTDTQYF. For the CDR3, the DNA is TGTGCCAGCAGCCCCGGGACTAGCGGGACGGATACGCAGTATTTT. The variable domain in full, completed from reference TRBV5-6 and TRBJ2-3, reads DAGVTQSPTHLIKTRGQQVTLRCSPKSGHDTVSWYQQALGQGPQFIFQYYEEEERQRGNFPDRFSGHQFPNYSSELNVNALLLGDSALYLCASSPGTSGTDTQYFGPGTRLTVL.

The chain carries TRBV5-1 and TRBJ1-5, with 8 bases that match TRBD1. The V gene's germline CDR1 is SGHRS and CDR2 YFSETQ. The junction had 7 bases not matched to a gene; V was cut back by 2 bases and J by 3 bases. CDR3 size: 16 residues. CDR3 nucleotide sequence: TGCGCCAGCAGCTTAGGGACAGGTAACGTCAATCAGCCCCAGCATTTT. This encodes CASSLGTGNVNQPQHF.

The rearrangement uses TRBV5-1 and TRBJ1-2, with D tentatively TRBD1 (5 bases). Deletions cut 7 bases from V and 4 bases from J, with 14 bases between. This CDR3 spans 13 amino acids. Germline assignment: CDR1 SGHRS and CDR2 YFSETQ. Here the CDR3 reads CASRDSDAYGYTF. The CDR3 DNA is TGCGCCAGCCGTGACAGTGATGCCTATGGCTACACCTTC.

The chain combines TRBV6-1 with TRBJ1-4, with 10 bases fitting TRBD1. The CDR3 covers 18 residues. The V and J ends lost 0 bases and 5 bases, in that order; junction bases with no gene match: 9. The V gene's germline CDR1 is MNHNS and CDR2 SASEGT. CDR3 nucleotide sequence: TGTGCCAGCAGTGAAGCGGGGGACAGGGGAAAACCGAATGAAAAACTGTTTTTT. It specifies CASSEAGDRGKPNEKLFF.